This TCR beta chain is from a study of cytotoxic CD8 clonotypes in ibrutinib-treated CLL (dated by TCRdb to 2020 to 2022). Background on the whole study: The cohort had about a dozen relapsed/refractory and approximately 15 treatment-naive patients; 17 to 18 were IGHV unmutated. Responses were partial in about 25 patients and complete in 2; after median 68 months follow-up, around 15 stayed in remission and about twelve progressed. Response samples were taken after a median of 12 months on treatment, ranging from about 6 to 40 months. On average, each sample yielded roughly 260,000 productive templates and tens of thousands of productive rearrangements. Longitudinal samples were obtainable from about 30% of the roughly 90 participants in the trial. Cryopreserved peripheral blood mononuclear cells were collected before treatment, at response, and at either disease progression or sustained remission. Patients were still on ibrutinib when every remission and progressive disease sample was collected. The investigation overall reported the following: An increase in clonality was observed at ibrutinib response, with clonality remaining stable during sustained remission and falling back toward baseline at progression. Sustained-remission and progressing patients did not have matched sampling times, and lymph node repertoires were not examined. Baseline clonality was found to be higher than that of age-matched healthy donors and was strongly correlated with circulating CD8+ T-cell counts. Public clonotypes were rare and either shrank or stayed stable during treatment, and the rise in clonality at ibrutinib response reflected expansion of private clonotypes.

On a MiSeq, deep resolution sequencing aimed for a depth between 1 in 1 million and 1 in 200,000 T cells, with each clonotype covered around 9.2x on average. The immunoSEQ hsTCRB Kit was used to generate the TCR beta libraries. The authors' analysis ran thus. The data were analyzed with ImmunoSEQ Analyzer and ImmunoSEQ Data Assistant, and V, D and J gene assignments followed IMGT definitions. Clonality, which ranges from 0 to 1, was calculated by subtracting the normalized Shannon entropy of productive rearrangement frequencies from one. Public clonotype analysis was restricted to overrepresented clonotypes comprising at least 0.05% of each patient's repertoire. Thirteen repertoires from age-matched healthy donors, obtained from immuneACCESS, served as clonality controls. Not all clones reach the TCRdb copy of this immuneACCESS table, which keeps in-frame sequences only. Checked studies attribute under half of the gap to unresolved V genes and leave the rest unexplained. V, J and clone size are taken as reported in that table, and D and trimming were inferred from the DNA itself. The sample profile shows about 330,000 clones; about 64% of them were found once. Together, the top ten hold roughly 6% of the sample.

From the germline V gene, CDR1 is KGHSH and CDR2 is LQKENI. The CDR3 has 17 amino acids, counting the end cysteine and phenylalanine. Only CDR3 DNA is held: 51 bases, read in frame from base 1. V lost 3 bases and J lost 6 bases, and the count of bases not matched to a germline gene is 7. For TCR beta library preparation, roughly 2 micrograms of genomic DNA was extracted from cryopreserved PBMCs. Longitudinal blood samples from CLL patients on ibrutinib monotherapy underwent high-throughput TCR beta sequencing. The patients were enrolled in a single-center, open-label phase 2 trial of ibrutinib monotherapy. With respect to this clone: Its specific antigen is unknown. No much larger clonotype is one base removed from it; base qualities were not supplied.

The chain is made from TRBV18 and TRBJ2-2; 13 junctional bases match TRBD2. The receptor comes from a human donor with chronic lymphocytic leukemia. The sample in question was PBMCs, obtained after 36 months of ibrutinib treatment. The CDR3 amino acid sequence is: CASSPVGLAGVSGELFF. The sequence in DNA is TGTGCCAGCTCACCGGTTGGACTAGCGGGAGTATCCGGGGAGCTGTTTTTT.